One and the same sample provided the 13 T cell receptor beta chains below, sequenced in a study of cytomegalovirus exposure and HLA in healthy donors. PCR used 60 Vbeta primers and 13 Jbeta primers. The data were produced by immunoSEQ multiplex PCR, yet TCRdb's version contains in-frame clones alone and is incomplete. Across 180,000 or so clones, the top ten clones capture about 0.79% of the sample. What was sequenced was PBMCs. These receptors were collected from a woman in her late teens or twenties in good health and CMV-seropositive.

V gene TRBV9 combines with J gene TRBJ2-2; 9 nucleotides agree with TRBD2. Germline V gene sequence: CDR1 SGDLS, CDR2 YYNGEE. CDR3 size: 13 residues. V was pared by 1 base and J by 14 bases, with 6 bases of the junction left unmatched. The CDR3 DNA reads as TGTGCCAGCAGCGTACCCGGGACTAGCTATCTGTTTTTT. Amino acid sequence: CASSVPGTSYLFF.

The chain has TRBV7-9 and TRBJ1-1, with D possibly TRBD1 on 6 matching bases. The CDR3 length is 14 residues. V was pared by 5 bases and J by 5 bases, with 15 bases between. The germline V gene encodes CDR1 SEHNR and CDR2 FQNEAQ (reference sequence). The chain's CDR3 is CASSPWTDGTEAFF. As DNA, the CDR3 is TGTGCCAGCAGCCCTTGGACAGACGGAACTGAAGCTTTCTTT.

The J gene is TRBJ2-1, the V gene TRBV7-9; maybe TRBD1 (6 bases). V lost 5 bases to trimming and J lost 4 bases, with 15 bases between them. The germline V gene encodes CDR1 SEHNR and CDR2 FQNEAQ (reference sequence). The CDR3 contains 15 residues. CDR3 region: CASSPGHGPYNEQFF. The DNA of the CDR3 is TGTGCCAGCAGCCCGGGACACGGCCCATACAATGAGCAGTTCTTC.

The CDR3 spells CASSLDIGGNEQFF. The CDR3 DNA reads TGTGCCAGCAGCTTAGATATCGGGGGAAATGAGCAGTTCTTC. The V and J genes are TRBV7-6 and TRBJ2-1; perhaps TRBD2 as D (6 bases). Trimming shortened V by 1 base and J by 7 bases, and 11 bases separated the two germline ends. Germline V lookup: CDR1 SGHVS, CDR2 FNYEAQ. The CDR3 extends over 14 amino acids. The full variable domain, completed using reference TRBV7-6 and TRBJ2-1, is GAGVSQSPRYKVTKRGQDVALRCDPISGHVSLYWYRQALGQGPEFLTYFNYEAQQDKSGLPNDRFSAERPEGSISTLTIQRTEQRDSAMYRCASSLDIGGNEQFFGPGTRLTVL.

V gene TRBV7-9 combines with J gene TRBJ2-1; 15 nucleotides line up with TRBD2. J lost 5 bases, V lost 5 bases, and 7 bases had no gene match. The CDR3 is made up of 17 amino acids. Germline values: CDR1 SEHNR, CDR2 FQNEAQ (reference sequence). As DNA, the CDR3 is TGTGCCAGCAGCCCGTCCGGACTAGCGGGAGGGGACAATGAGCAGTTCTTC. Translated, it gives CASSPSGLAGGDNEQFF.

The CDR3 spells CASRVRDRVSEQYF. The CDR3 nucleotides read TGTGCCAGCAGAGTCCGGGACAGGGTTAGCGAGCAGTACTTC. This chain uses TRBV2 with TRBJ2-7, with 9 bases matching TRBD1. Germline V gives CDR1 SNHLY, CDR2 FYNNEI. J lost 6 bases, V lost 6 bases, and 9 bases had no gene match. The CDR3 covers 14 residues.

The genes are TRBV7-9 and TRBJ2-7, with a weak D call TRBD1 (6 bases). V lost 4 bases to trimming and J lost 7 bases, with 11 bases between them. Germline CDR1 and CDR2: SEHNR and FQNEAQ (reference sequence). This CDR3 is built from 12 residues. The CDR3 loop reads CASSSTDREQYF. The CDR3 DNA sequence: TGTGCCAGCAGCTCGACCGACAGGGAGCAGTACTTC.

The J gene is TRBJ1-2, the V gene TRBV30; D gene uncertain. V was pared by 0 bases and J by 9 bases, with 11 bases between. Per the germline V gene, CDR1 is GTSNPN and CDR2 is SVGIG (reference sequence). The CDR3 has 12 amino acids. The CDR3 region is CAWSVALISYTF. In nucleotides, the CDR3 is TGTGCCTGGAGTGTAGCCCTTATAAGCTACACCTTC.

This chain links TRBV5-1 with TRBJ1-2; TRBD1 aligns across 8 bases. V lost 0 bases, J lost 1 base, and 5 bases stayed unmatched. CDR3 length equals 16 residues. Germline V gene lookup returns CDR1 SGHRS and CDR2 YFSETQ. The DNA for the CDR3 is TGCGCCAGCAGCTTGGGGGGACAGGCCCTTAACTATGGCTACACCTTC. Translating gives CASSLGGQALNYGYTF.

The CDR3 DNA follows: TGTGCCAGCAGCGTAGAAGGACTCAGCTCCTACGAGCAGTACTTC. Residues: CASSVEGLSSYEQYF. The genes are TRBV9 and TRBJ2-7; TRBD2 is a possible D gene (5 bases). There are 15 residues in the CDR3. Deletions cut 0 bases from V and 0 bases from J, with 10 bases between. CDR1 and CDR2 (germline): SGDLS, YYNGEE.

V and J are TRBV29-1 and TRBJ1-2; TRBD1 agrees at 8 bases. Germline CDR1 SQVTM, CDR2 ANQGSEA. CDR3 length equals 15 residues. Trimming removed 1 base from V and 7 bases from J; junction bases left unmatched: 11. DNA of the CDR3: TGCAGCGTTGAAGCGGGGTCAGGGGGCACGAGTGGCTACACCTTC. Its protein product is CSVEAGSGGTSGYTF.

The chain joins TRBV6-1 to TRBJ2-7; a weak D match, TRBD1 (6 bases). Germline CDR1 and CDR2: MNHNS and SASEGT. This CDR3 has 13 amino acids. Trimming removed 6 bases at V and 6 bases at J, with 15 bases between. CDR3 coding DNA: TGTGCCAGCAGGGGACACAGGAAGTCCGAGCAGTACTTC. Translated: CASRGHRKSEQYF.

The rearrangement joins TRBV19 to TRBJ2-3; 8 bases match TRBD2. There are 16 residues in the CDR3. Trimming took 8 bases from V and 1 from J; bases not matched to a gene: 11. The germline CDR1 and CDR2 sequences are LNHDA and SQIVND (reference sequence). CDR3 residues: CASRSGGRGGTDTQYF. In DNA, the CDR3 is TGTGCCAGTCGATCGGGGGGGCGGGGAGGCACAGATACGCAGTATTTT.